Given below is one T cell receptor (beta chain) in context. The CDR3 consists of 15 residues. The germline CDR1 and CDR2 sequences are DFQATT and SNEGSKA (reference sequence). Trimming removed 1 base from V and 8 bases from J; junction bases left unmatched: 8. TCRdb fed the RT-PCR reads into MiXCR, producing one record per CDR3 protein. Among hundreds of thousands of distinct CDR3 sequences listed, about 11% were seen once. The sample comes from a study of response to subunit inactivated influenza vaccine. This sample was shared with a second study, whose subject was T cells expressing NK-cell markers. This second report adds: It was by 5'RACE template switching with UMIs that TCR beta cDNA was made.

The sequence derives from a man over 45 who received an inactivated influenza vaccine. The specimen comprised PBMCs from blood, sampled on the day of vaccination. This sequence joins TRBV20-1 and TRBJ1-2; TRBD1 matches 12 bases. The chain's CDR3 is CSARVGTGGLGGYTF. CDR3 coding DNA: TGCAGTGCTAGAGTAGGGACAGGGGGCCTGGGGGGCTACACCTTC.